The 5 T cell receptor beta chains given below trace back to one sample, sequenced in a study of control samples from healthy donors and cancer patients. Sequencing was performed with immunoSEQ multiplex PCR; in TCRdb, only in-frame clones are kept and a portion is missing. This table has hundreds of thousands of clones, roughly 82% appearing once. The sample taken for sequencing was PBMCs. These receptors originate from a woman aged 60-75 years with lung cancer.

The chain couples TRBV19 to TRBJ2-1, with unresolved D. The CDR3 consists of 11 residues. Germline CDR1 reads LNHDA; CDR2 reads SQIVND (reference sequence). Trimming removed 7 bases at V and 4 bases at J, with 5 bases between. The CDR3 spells CASTWYNEQFF. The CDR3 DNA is TGTGCCAGTACTTGGTACAATGAGCAGTTCTTC.

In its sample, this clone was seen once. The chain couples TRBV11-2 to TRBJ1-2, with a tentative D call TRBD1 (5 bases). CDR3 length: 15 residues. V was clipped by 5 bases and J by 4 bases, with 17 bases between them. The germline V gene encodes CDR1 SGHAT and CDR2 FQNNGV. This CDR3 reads CASSPGRFESYGYTF. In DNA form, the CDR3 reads TGTGCCAGCAGCCCGGGACGCTTTGAGAGCTATGGCTACACCTTC. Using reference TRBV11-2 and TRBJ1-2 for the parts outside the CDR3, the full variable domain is EAGVAQSPRYKIIEKRQSVAFWCNPISGHATLYWYQQILGQGPKLLIQFQNNGVVDDSQLPKDRFSAERLKGVDSTLKIQPAKLEDSAVYLCASSPGRFESYGYTFGSGTRLTVV.

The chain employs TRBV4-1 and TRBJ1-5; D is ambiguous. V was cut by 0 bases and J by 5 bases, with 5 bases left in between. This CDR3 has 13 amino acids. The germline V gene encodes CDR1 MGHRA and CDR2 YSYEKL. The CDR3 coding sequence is TGCGCCAGCAGCCAAGAGTCTTATCAGCCCCAGCATTTT. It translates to CASSQESYQPQHF.

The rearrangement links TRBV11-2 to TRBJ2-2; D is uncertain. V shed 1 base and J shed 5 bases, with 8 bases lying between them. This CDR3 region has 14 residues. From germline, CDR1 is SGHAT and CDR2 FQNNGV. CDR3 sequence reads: CASSLVYSTGELFF. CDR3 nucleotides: TGTGCCAGCAGCTTAGTCTACTCAACCGGGGAGCTGTTTTTT.

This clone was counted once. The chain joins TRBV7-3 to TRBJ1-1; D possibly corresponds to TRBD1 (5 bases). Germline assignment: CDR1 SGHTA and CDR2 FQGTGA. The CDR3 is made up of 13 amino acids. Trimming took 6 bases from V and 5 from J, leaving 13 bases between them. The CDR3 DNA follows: TGTGCCAGCAGTATACAGGTGGGAACTGAAGCTTTCTTT. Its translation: CASSIQVGTEAFF.